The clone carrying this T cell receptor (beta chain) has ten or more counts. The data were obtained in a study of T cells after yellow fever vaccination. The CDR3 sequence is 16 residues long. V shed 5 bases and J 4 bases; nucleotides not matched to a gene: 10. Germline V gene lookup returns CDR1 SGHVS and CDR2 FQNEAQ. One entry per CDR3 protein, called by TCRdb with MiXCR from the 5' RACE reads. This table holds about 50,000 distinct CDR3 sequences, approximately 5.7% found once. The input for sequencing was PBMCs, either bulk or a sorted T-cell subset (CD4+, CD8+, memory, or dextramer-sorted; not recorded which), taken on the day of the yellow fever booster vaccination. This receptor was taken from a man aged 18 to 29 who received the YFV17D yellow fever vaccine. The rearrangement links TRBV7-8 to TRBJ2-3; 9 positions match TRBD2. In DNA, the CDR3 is TGTGCCAGCAGCCTGCTGGCGGGGGGGCTATCAGATACGCAGTATTTT. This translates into CASSLLAGGLSDTQYF.